These T cell receptor beta chains were read from a single sample in a study of blood T cells in healthy people across ages. TCRdb re-analysed the 5' RACE reads in MiXCR, keeping a single row per CDR3 protein. This table has around 1,500,000 distinct CDR3 sequences, about 28% appearing once. The sequencing input was blood. The origin of the receptors is a woman aged 25 to 39 in good health. The CDR3 runs from the conserved cysteine through the conserved F or W.

V gene	J gene	CDR3 protein
TRBV12-3/TRBV12-4	TRBJ2-7	CASSPRPVTPYEQYF
TRBV28	TRBJ2-5	CASTEPLGTQYF
TRBV18	TRBJ2-1	CASSPDARGDNEQFF
TRBV12-3/TRBV12-4	TRBJ2-4	CASSLDRSSGRPAKNIQYF
TRBV12-3/TRBV12-4	TRBJ2-7	CASSAAGLPPYEQYF
TRBV7-3	TRBJ2-2	CAGSLGQGGTGELFF
TRBV5-1	TRBJ1-1	CASSLPSSGTEAFF
TRBV7-9	TRBJ1-1	CASTGYLEDTEAFF
TRBV7-2	TRBJ2-1	CASSLESWSTDNEQFF
TRBV10-3	TRBJ1-2	CAISDQTQYGYTF
TRBV29-1	TRBJ2-4	CSVEGIQGHRAKNIQYF
TRBV24-1	TRBJ1-5	CATCVGGDGRQPQHF
TRBV6-1	TRBJ1-2	CASSEATGGYGYTF
TRBV20-1	.	CSASFVNEQYF
TRBV29-1	.	CSVVSGVYEQYF
TRBV7-3	TRBJ2-1	CASSLRGPNSYNEQFF
TRBV2	TRBJ2-5	CASKPGQGRETQYF
TRBV6-5	TRBJ2-5	CASRTSNWGTQYF
TRBV20-1	TRBJ2-7	CSAPGQTYEQYF
TRBV7-2	TRBJ2-3	CASSFRSVQDTQYF
TRBV12-3/TRBV12-4	TRBJ1-1	CASSKDVADTEAFF
TRBV11-2	TRBJ2-6	CASSLSAGGGANVLTF
TRBV4-2	TRBJ1-5	CASSQGAVRWGGRGNQPQHF
TRBV4-1	TRBJ2-1	CASSRSPGGNEQFF
TRBV20-1	TRBJ2-3	CSARIPTSGSDTQYF
TRBV5-4	TRBJ2-1	CASSLGGQASDEQFF
TRBV7-6	TRBJ1-1	CASSSGGVNMNTEAFF
TRBV6-1	TRBJ2-7	CASSGQRQGIDYRAYEQYF
TRBV12-3/TRBV12-4	TRBJ2-1	CASSPEVRVYFGQFF
TRBV6-6	TRBJ1-2	CTSSKERSYGYTF
TRBV6-6	TRBJ1-5	CASSLELYQPQHF
TRBV7-2	TRBJ2-1	CASSLAAPSGRDEQFF
TRBV24-1	TRBJ2-2	CATSDLTTGELFF
TRBV18	TRBJ2-1	CASSPGVDGSEQFF